The rows below give T cell receptor beta chains drawn from one sample of a study of metastatic and nonmetastatic thyroid tumors. TCRdb ran MiXCR on the PCR reads. The sample has approximately 21,000 clones; around 21% are singletons. The sequencing input was blood. The receptors originated from a female donor with papillary thyroid cancer or a benign thyroid nodule (not recorded which). Some clones in this sample may be carry-over from other donors' samples. Each CDR3 is given without its conserved first and last residue.

TRBV6-4,ASIPGQRTDTQY
TRBV7-8,ASSLATGGHEKLF
TRBV18,ASSLLVEQF
TRBV28,ASSSPMEAF
TRBV24-1,ATSVPAANTVELF
TRBV6-2/TRBV6-3,AGRWKVGEQY
TRBV27,ASSFTGGDTMY
TRBV9,ASRDRTGNTIY
TRBV28,ASLGQKDSPLH
TRBV25-1,ASSEGGFGELF
TRBV6-1,ASSSGRSYEQC
TRBV15,ATSRKPGLANSGANVLT
TRBV19,ASSIRGWAF
TRBV4-3,ASSRQERSAGYT
TRBV5-6,ASSLLETQY
TRBV19,ASSIRLAGTDTQY